This TCR beta chain was identified in a study of CD8 T cells in ankylosing spondylitis. This clonotype was counted many times. Its specificity is unknown. The TCR beta libraries were generated through quantitative 5'-RACE incorporating molecular barcodes. TCRdb reprocessed the 5' RACE reads with MiXCR, giving one entry per CDR3 protein. The sample consists of 390,000 or so distinct CDR3 sequences, about 20% of them appearing once. Points from the study as a whole: Characteristic of ankylosing spondylitis blood, it appeared, was a TCR beta motif comprising about eight highly homologous variants. Reportedly, matched ankylosing spondylitis synovial fluid was significantly enriched for disease-linked clones.

Unmatched junction bases numbered 4, after V lost 6 bases and J lost 3 bases. The CDR3 runs 13 residues. Germline assignment: CDR1 DFQATT and CDR2 SNEGSKA (reference sequence). The TCR originated in a male donor with ankylosing spondylitis. V gene TRBV20-1 combines with J gene TRBJ2-3; 9 bases match TRBD2. The specimen was blood, either unsorted or a sorted T cell fraction (not recorded which). For the CDR3, the DNA is TGCAGTGCAGGCCTAGCGGGAACAGATACGCAGTATTTT. Its translation: CSAGLAGTDTQYF.